Following are 10 T cell receptor beta chains from one sample sequenced in a study of T cell changes during pregnancy in multiple sclerosis. This table comes from immunoSEQ multiplex PCR, and its TCRdb copy is limited to in-frame clones, with some not included. The sample lists roughly 36,000 clones, about nine tenths occurring once. Sequences were derived from peripheral blood, sampled in the second trimester of pregnancy. The source of these receptors is a female donor in good health, enrolled as a control in a pregnancy study.

The chain couples TRBV5-8 to TRBJ1-6, with D tentatively TRBD1 (6 bases). Trimming cost V 4 bases and J 8 bases, with 13 bases left between them. Germline CDR1 SGHTS, CDR2 YDEGEE. This CDR3 region has 14 residues. This chain's CDR3 is CASSNGQGHSPLHF. The DNA of the CDR3 is TGTGCCAGCAGCAACGGGCAGGGGCATTCACCCCTCCACTTT.

This clone has only a few counts. This chain joins TRBV29-1 and TRBJ2-3; the match to TRBD1 covers 7 bases. This CDR3 region has 13 residues. J lost 4 bases, V lost 3 bases, and 4 bases had no gene match. Germline-derived CDR1 and CDR2 are SQVTM and ANQGSEA. CDR3 amino acids: CSVDGQVPDTQYF. CDR3 nucleotides: TGCAGCGTTGACGGACAGGTCCCAGATACGCAGTATTTT.

This chain uses TRBV2 with TRBJ2-1, with D perhaps TRBD1 (6 bases). V lost 7 bases and J 7 bases, leaving 23 bases between the germline ends. This CDR3 contains 16 residues. Germline V gene sequence: CDR1 SNHLY, CDR2 FYNNEI. CDR3 residues: CASIRNKQGKRNEQFF. The CDR3 DNA sequence: TGTGCCAGCATTCGGAACAAGCAGGGGAAACGAAATGAGCAGTTCTTC.

A few counts support this clone. The V and J genes are TRBV6-7 and TRBJ1-1, with a weak D call TRBD1 (6 bases). TRBV6-7 has ORF status, its function being uncertain. V was cut by 4 bases and J by 9 bases, with 12 bases left in between. The CDR3 extends over 12 amino acids. CDR3 in amino acids: CASSSTGEKAFF. In DNA, the CDR3 is TGTGCCAGCAGTTCGACAGGTGAGAAAGCTTTCTTT.

The rearrangement joins TRBV18 to TRBJ2-1; TRBD2 aligns across 12 bases. Trimming at V came to 2 bases and at J to 8 bases, leaving 10 bases not matched to a gene. There are 17 residues in the CDR3. Germline loops: CDR1 KGHSH, CDR2 LQKENI. In DNA form, the CDR3 reads TGTGCCAGCTCACCATCAGAGCCGGGACTAGCGGGCCATGAGCAGTTCTTC. This sequence encodes CASSPSEPGLAGHEQFF. Complete variable domain (other parts from reference TRBV18 and TRBJ2-1): NAGVMQNPRHLVRRRGQEARLRCSPMKGHSHVYWYRQLPEEGLKFMVYLQKENIIDESGMPKERFSAEFPKEGPSILRIQQVVRGDSAAYFCASSPSEPGLAGHEQFFGPGTRLTVL.

The CDR3 sequence: CASSEVEQKNTEAFF. Here the CDR3 DNA reads TGTGCCAGCAGTGAAGTGGAACAGAAGAACACTGAAGCTTTCTTT. The rearrangement joins TRBV6-1 to TRBJ1-1, with no clear D. Trimming stripped 1 base from V and 1 base from J, with 10 bases between. The CDR3 runs 15 residues. Germline V lookup: CDR1 MNHNS, CDR2 SASEGT.

This clone has only a few counts. This chain uses TRBV6-5 with TRBJ2-7; 15 bases match TRBD2. The CDR3 contains 15 residues. V was pared by 5 bases and J by 7 bases, with 6 bases of the junction left unmatched. Germline values: CDR1 MNHEY, CDR2 SVGAGI. CDR3 in DNA: TGTGCCAGCAGTCGGACTAGCGGGGGGGCGAGTGAGCAGTACTTC. Translation gives CASSRTSGGASEQYF.

This chain connects TRBV2 to TRBJ1-1, with 7 bases aligning to TRBD1. Per the germline V gene, CDR1 is SNHLY and CDR2 is FYNNEI. The CDR3 contains 15 residues. The ends lost 9 bases at V and 1 base at J; junction bases unmatched: 11. The CDR3 loop is CAREPGQIRNTEAFF. The CDR3 DNA is TGTGCCAGGGAACCGGGACAGATAAGGAACACTGAAGCTTTCTTT.

This clone came up a few times. The chain has TRBV5-1 and TRBJ1-1; D is possibly TRBD1 (5 bases). The CDR3 runs 15 residues. The V gene's germline CDR1 is SGHRS and CDR2 YFSETQ. Trimming took off 1 base at V and 0 bases at J, with 10 bases between the two ends. The CDR3 region is CASSLRQGVNTEAFF. CDR3 DNA sequence: TGCGCCAGCAGCTTGAGGCAGGGCGTGAACACTGAAGCTTTCTTT.

This clone was seen once. The chain uses TRBV5-1 and TRBJ2-3; 8 bases align to TRBD1. V trimming: 7 bases; J trimming: 3 bases; junction bases outside the gene matches: 10. Germline CDR1 reads SGHRS; CDR2 reads YFSETQ. This CDR3 spans 15 amino acids. CDR3 sequence (DNA): TGCGCCAGCCTCCGGGGCGACAGGGGAACAGATACGCAGTATTTT. Protein product: CASLRGDRGTDTQYF.